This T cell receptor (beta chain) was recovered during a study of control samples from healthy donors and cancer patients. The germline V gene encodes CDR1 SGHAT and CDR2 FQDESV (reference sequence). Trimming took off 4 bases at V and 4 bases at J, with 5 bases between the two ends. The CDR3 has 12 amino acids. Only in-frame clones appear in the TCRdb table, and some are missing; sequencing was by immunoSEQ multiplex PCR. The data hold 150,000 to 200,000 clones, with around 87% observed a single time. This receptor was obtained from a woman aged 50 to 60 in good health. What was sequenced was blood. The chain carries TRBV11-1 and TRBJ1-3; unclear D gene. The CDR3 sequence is CASSSGGNTIYF. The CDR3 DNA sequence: TGTGCCAGCAGCTCGGGAGGAAACACCATATATTTT.